This T cell receptor (beta chain) is from a study of shared clonotypes between healthy human individuals. Clones were sequenced by immunoSEQ multiplex PCR, and TCRdb holds only the in-frame ones, with some missing. The top ten hold about 0.064% of the sample, which has roughly 530,000 clones, around 96% seen once. V was cut by 4 bases and J by 16 bases, with 25 bases left in between. Per germline, CDR1 MDHEN and CDR2 SYDVKM. The CDR3 spans 15 residues. This chain connects TRBV28 to TRBJ1-4; possibly TRBD1 for D (5 bases). Source material: naive CD4+ T cells sorted from blood. Subset of the sample: CD45RA+ positively selected. This TCR was sampled from a woman in her 30s in good health. The CDR3 nucleotides are TGTGCCAGCAGTTCCCCTGCTGGGGGTGGACAAAGGGGGTTTTTT. Encoded protein: CASSSPAGGGQRGFF.